The rows below give T cell receptor beta chains drawn from one sample of a study of shared clonotypes between healthy human individuals. Sequenced by immunoSEQ multiplex PCR; TCRdb stores in-frame clones only, minus some. The top ten hold approximately 0.4% of the sample, which has roughly 1,500,000 clones, approximately 98.5% seen once. Sequences were obtained from naive CD4+ T cells sorted from blood. These receptor sequences come from a man aged 25 to 40 in good health. Each CDR3 is given with its conserved first and last residue. The D gene is left open where the match is weak. The size entry is marked missing in some rows and otherwise reads once, few, many or a size class.

CDR3: CASSLVGGRAYEQYF
DNA: TGTGCCAGCAGCTTGGTGGGCGGGAGAGCGTACGAGCAGTACTTC
size: .
V: TRBV5-4
D: TRBD2
J: TRBJ2-7

CDR3: CASRGGPDTQYF
DNA: TGTGCCAGCAGAGGGGGCCCAGATACGCAGTATTTT
size: .
V: TRBV25-1
D: TRBD1
J: TRBJ2-3

CDR3: CASSLAFTGVRGNTEAFF
DNA: TGCGCCAGCAGCTTGGCCTTCACAGGGGTTAGGGGAAACACTGAAGCTTTCTTT
size: .
V: TRBV5-1
D: TRBD1
J: TRBJ1-1

CDR3: CAIRPMTGFEQYF
DNA: TGTGCCATCAGACCTATGACAGGGTTCGAGCAGTACTTC
size: .
V: TRBV10-3
D: TRBD1
J: TRBJ2-7

CDR3: CASSFGPGPNTGELFF
DNA: TGTGCCAGCAGCTTCGGACCGGGACCGAACACCGGGGAGCTGTTTTTT
size: .
V: TRBV7-9
D: .
J: TRBJ2-2

CDR3: CASSLVPFSLYQETQYF
DNA: TGCGCCAGCAGCTTGGTCCCTTTTTCACTATACCAAGAGACCCAGTACTTC
size: .
V: TRBV5-1
D: .
J: TRBJ2-5

CDR3: CASSYGTSVYEQYF
DNA: TGTGCCAGCAGTTACGGGACTAGCGTATACGAGCAGTACTTC
size: .
V: TRBV6-6
D: TRBD2
J: TRBJ2-7

CDR3: CASTQHWGFNQPQHF
DNA: TGCGCCAGCACCCAGCATTGGGGGTTCAATCAGCCCCAGCATTTT
size: .
V: TRBV10-2
D: .
J: TRBJ1-5

CDR3: CASSPSPFAEAFF
DNA: TGTGCCAGCTCACCTTCTCCATTTGCTGAAGCTTTCTTT
size: .
V: TRBV18
D: .
J: TRBJ1-1

CDR3: CAWSVQFGSNQPQHF
DNA: TGTGCCTGGAGTGTACAGTTCGGGAGCAATCAGCCCCAGCATTTT
size: .
V: TRBV30
D: .
J: TRBJ1-5

CDR3: CSASGAGGYTF
DNA: TGCAGTGCTAGTGGCGCGGGTGGCTACACCTTC
size: once
V: TRBV20-1
D: .
J: TRBJ1-2

CDR3: CASSLGRGEAFF
DNA: TGTGCCAGCAGTCTTGGGCGGGGGGAAGCTTTCTTT
size: .
V: TRBV27
D: .
J: TRBJ1-1

CDR3: CASSYSRQGRETQYF
DNA: TGTGCCAGCAGTTACTCGAGACAGGGAAGAGAGACCCAGTACTTC
size: .
V: TRBV6-6
D: TRBD1
J: TRBJ2-5

CDR3: CASSDRGQYSNQPQHF
DNA: TGTGCCAGCAGTGACAGGGGGCAGTATAGCAATCAGCCCCAGCATTTT
size: .
V: TRBV6-1
D: TRBD1
J: TRBJ1-5

CDR3: CASSLDWRSSYNEQFF
DNA: TGTGCCAGCAGCTTGGACTGGCGGAGCTCCTACAATGAGCAGTTCTTC
size: .
V: TRBV5-5
D: .
J: TRBJ2-1

CDR3: CASSPATAAHTDTQYF
DNA: TGTGCCAGCAGCCCCGCCACGGCCGCCCACACAGATACGCAGTATTTT
size: few
V: TRBV7-8
D: .
J: TRBJ2-3

CDR3: CASSVGLAGASQYF
DNA: TGTGCCAGCAGCGTAGGGCTGGCAGGGGCCTCGCAGTACTTC
size: .
V: TRBV9
D: .
J: TRBJ2-4

CDR3: CASSEFRTSLETQYF
DNA: TGCGCCAGCAGTGAGTTTAGGACTAGCTTGGAGACCCAGTACTTC
size: once
V: TRBV10-2
D: TRBD2
J: TRBJ2-5

CDR3: CASSTDGWKLFF
DNA: TGTGCCAGCAGCACAGACGGGTGGAAACTGTTTTTT
size: .
V: TRBV9
D: .
J: TRBJ1-4

CDR3: CASSTRTSGSRETQYF
DNA: TGTGCCAGCAGCACCCGGACTAGCGGGAGTAGGGAGACCCAGTACTTC
size: .
V: TRBV7-8
D: TRBD2
J: TRBJ2-5

CDR3: CSVEKANYGYTF
DNA: TGCAGCGTTGAAAAAGCGAACTATGGCTACACCTTC
size: .
V: TRBV29-1
D: .
J: TRBJ1-2

CDR3: CASSLQDTQYF
DNA: TGCGCCAGCAGCTTGCAAGATACGCAGTATTTT
size: once
V: TRBV5-1
D: .
J: TRBJ2-3

CDR3: CATSRYFNEQFF
DNA: TGTGCCACCAGCAGATATTTTAATGAGCAGTTCTTC
size: .
V: TRBV15
D: .
J: TRBJ2-1

CDR3: CASRRAGEGGHEQYF
DNA: TGTGCCAGCAGGCGAGCGGGAGAGGGTGGGCACGAGCAGTACTTC
size: .
V: TRBV28
D: TRBD2
J: TRBJ2-7